This note documents a single T cell receptor (beta chain) sequence. The data stem from a study of T cell responses to AZD1222 COVID-19 vaccine. Here immunoSEQ multiplex PCR was the method, and the copy in TCRdb shows in-frame clones only, minus some. The profile covers 180,000 or so clones, with about 95% appearing a single time and approximately 0.6% taken by the ten largest. CDR3 length: 13 residues. V gave up 6 bases and J gave up 5 bases, with 13 bases separating them. This specimen consisted of peripheral blood, obtained on day 0 of AZD1222 vaccination. This rearrangement joins TRBV12-3 or TRBV12-4 to TRBJ2-5; no clear D gene. The TCR was taken from an adult in good health. CDR3 nucleotides: TGTGCCAGCAGCCGATCCCCAACGGAGACCCAGTACTTC. Its translation is CASSRSPTETQYF.